This TCR beta chain was captured by sequencing in a study of blood T cell repertoires in COVID-19. Seattle cases were enrolled at active infection and followed longitudinally. Sequencing was performed with immunoSEQ multiplex PCR; in TCRdb, only in-frame clones are kept and a portion is missing. The sample has some 300,000 clones, 65% to 90% seen once. V was trimmed by 5 bases and J by 1 base, leaving 12 bases between them. Germline CDR1 is MNHEY and CDR2 is SMNVEV (reference sequence). This CDR3 is 16 amino acids long. This clonotype originated in a woman in her seventies with COVID-19, enrolled during active disease. The sample consisted of peripheral blood. V gene TRBV27 combines with J gene TRBJ2-6, with D possibly being TRBD2 (5 bases). CDR3 in amino acids: CASSPRTPSGANVLTF. Here the CDR3 DNA reads TGTGCCAGCAGTCCGAGGACTCCTTCTGGGGCCAACGTCCTGACTTTC. The variable domain in full, with the rest retrieved from reference TRBV27 and TRBJ2-6, is EAQVTQNPRYLITVTGKKLTVTCSQNMNHEYMSWYRQDPGLGLRQIYYSMNVEVTDKGDVPEGYKVSRKEKRNFPLILESPSPNQTSLYFCASSPRTPSGANVLTFGAGSRLTVL.